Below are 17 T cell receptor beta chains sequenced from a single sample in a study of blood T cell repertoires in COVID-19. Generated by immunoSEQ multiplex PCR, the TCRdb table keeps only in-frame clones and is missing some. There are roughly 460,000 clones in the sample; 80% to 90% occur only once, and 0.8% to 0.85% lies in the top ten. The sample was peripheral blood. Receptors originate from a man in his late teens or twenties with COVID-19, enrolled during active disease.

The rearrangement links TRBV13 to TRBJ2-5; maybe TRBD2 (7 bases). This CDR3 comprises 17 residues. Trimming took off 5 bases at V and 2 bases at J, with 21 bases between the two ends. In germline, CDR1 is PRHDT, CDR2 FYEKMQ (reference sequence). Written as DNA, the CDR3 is TGTGCCAGCAGCACCAGCTCGAGGGGGGGAAAACAAGAGACCCAGTACTTC. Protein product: CASSTSSRGGKQETQYF.

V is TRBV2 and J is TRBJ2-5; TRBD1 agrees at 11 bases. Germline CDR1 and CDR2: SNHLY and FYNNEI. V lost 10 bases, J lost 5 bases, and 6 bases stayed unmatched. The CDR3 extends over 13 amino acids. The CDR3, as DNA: TGTGCCACCTGGACAGGGGGCTTTGAGACCCAGTACTTC. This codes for CATWTGGFETQYF.

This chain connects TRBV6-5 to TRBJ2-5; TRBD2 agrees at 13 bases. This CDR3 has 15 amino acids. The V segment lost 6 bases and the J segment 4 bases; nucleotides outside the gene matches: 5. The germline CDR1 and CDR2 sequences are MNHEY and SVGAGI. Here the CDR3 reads CASRGLAGAGETQYF. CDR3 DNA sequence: TGTGCCAGCAGAGGACTAGCGGGAGCGGGAGAGACCCAGTACTTC.

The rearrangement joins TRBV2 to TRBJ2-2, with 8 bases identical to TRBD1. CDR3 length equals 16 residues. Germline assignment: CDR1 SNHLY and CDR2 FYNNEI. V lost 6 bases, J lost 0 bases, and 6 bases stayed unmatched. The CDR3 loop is CASSPDRGANTGELFF. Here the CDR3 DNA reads TGTGCCAGCAGCCCAGACAGGGGCGCGAACACCGGGGAGCTGTTTTTT.

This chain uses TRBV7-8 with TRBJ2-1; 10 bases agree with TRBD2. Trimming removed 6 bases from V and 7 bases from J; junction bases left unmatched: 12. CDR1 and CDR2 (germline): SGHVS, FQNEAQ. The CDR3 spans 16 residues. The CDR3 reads CASRIGLAGEGNEQFF. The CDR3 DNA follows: TGTGCCAGCAGAATAGGGCTAGCGGGAGAAGGAAATGAGCAGTTCTTC.

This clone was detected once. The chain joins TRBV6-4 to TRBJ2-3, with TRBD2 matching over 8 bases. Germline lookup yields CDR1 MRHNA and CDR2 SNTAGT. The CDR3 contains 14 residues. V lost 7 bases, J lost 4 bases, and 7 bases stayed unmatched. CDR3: CASIGTSLSDTQYF. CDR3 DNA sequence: TGTGCCAGCATTGGGACTAGTCTTTCAGATACGCAGTATTTT.

CDR3 protein: CASSIWAEAEAFF. The CDR3 nucleotides are TGTGCCAGTAGTATTTGGGCGGAGGCTGAAGCTTTCTTT. V is TRBV19 and J is TRBJ1-1; D ambiguous. The CDR3 length is 13 residues. Germline V gives CDR1 LNHDA, CDR2 SQIVND (reference sequence). With 3 bases removed from V and 6 bases from J, the gap between germline ends came to 11 bases.

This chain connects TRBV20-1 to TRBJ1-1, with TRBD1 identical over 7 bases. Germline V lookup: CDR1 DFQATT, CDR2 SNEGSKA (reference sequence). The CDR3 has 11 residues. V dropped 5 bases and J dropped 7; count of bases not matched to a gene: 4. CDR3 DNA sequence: TGCAGTGCTTACAGGGGTGGTGAAGCTTTCTTT. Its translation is CSAYRGGEAFF.

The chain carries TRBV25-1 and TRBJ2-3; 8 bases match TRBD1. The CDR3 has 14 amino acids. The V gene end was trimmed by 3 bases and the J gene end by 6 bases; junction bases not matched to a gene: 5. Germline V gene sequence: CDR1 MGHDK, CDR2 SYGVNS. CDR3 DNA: TGTGCCAGCAGTGACCGGACAGGGTGGGATACGCAGTATTTT. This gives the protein CASSDRTGWDTQYF.

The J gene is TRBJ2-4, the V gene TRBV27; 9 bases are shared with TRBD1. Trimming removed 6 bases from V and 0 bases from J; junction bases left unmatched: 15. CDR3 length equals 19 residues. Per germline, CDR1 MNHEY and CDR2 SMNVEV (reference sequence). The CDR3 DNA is TGTGCCAGCAGCCCCGGGACAGGGTGGGAACCTCTAGCCAAAAACATTCAGTACTTC. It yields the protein CASSPGTGWEPLAKNIQYF.

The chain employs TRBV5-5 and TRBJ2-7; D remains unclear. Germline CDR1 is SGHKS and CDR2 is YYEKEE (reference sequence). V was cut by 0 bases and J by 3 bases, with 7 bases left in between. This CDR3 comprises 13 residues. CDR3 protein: CASSLEHYYEQYF. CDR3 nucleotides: TGTGCCAGCAGCTTGGAACACTACTACGAGCAGTACTTC.

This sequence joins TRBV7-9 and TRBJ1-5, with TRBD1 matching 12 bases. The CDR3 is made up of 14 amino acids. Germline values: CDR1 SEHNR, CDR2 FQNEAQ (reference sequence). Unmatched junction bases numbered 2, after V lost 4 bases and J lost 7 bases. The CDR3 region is CASSYGTGGQPQHF. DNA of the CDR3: TGTGCCAGCAGCTACGGGACAGGGGGCCAGCCCCAGCATTTT. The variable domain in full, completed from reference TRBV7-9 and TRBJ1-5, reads DTGVSQNPRHKITKRGQNVTFRCDPISEHNRLYWYRQTLGQGPEFLTYFQNEAQLEKSRLLSDRFSAERPKGSFSTLEIQRTEQGDSAMYLCASSYGTGGQPQHFGDGTRLSIL.

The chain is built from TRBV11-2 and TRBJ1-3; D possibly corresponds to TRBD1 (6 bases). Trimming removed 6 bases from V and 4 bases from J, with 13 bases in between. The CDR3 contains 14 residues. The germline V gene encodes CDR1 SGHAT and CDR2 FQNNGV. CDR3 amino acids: CASRATGSGNTIYF. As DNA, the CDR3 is TGTGCCAGCAGGGCCACAGGGTCCGGAAACACCATATATTTT.

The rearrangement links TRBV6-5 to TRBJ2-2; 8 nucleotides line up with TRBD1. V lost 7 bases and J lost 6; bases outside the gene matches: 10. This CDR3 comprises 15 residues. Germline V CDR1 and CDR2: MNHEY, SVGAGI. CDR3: CASKYLTGASGELFF. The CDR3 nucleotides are TGTGCCAGCAAATACCTGACAGGGGCGTCCGGGGAGCTGTTTTTT.

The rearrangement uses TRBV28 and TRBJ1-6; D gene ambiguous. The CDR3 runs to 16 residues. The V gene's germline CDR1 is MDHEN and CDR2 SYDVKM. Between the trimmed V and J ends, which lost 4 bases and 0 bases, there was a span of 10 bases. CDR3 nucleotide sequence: TGTGCCAGCAGTTCGCCGGGGAGCTCCTATAATTCACCCCTCCACTTT. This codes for CASSSPGSSYNSPLHF.

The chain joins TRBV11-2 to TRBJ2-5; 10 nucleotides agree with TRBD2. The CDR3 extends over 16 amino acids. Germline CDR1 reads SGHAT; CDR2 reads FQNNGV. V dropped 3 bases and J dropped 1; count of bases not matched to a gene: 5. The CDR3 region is CASSFLAGEFQETQYF. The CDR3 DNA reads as TGTGCCAGCAGCTTCCTAGCGGGAGAGTTCCAAGAGACCCAGTACTTC.

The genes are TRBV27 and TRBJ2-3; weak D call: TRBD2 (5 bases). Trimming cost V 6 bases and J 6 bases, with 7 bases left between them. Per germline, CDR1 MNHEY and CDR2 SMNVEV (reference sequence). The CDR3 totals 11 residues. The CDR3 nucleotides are TGTGCCAGCAGCTCGGGGGATACGCAGTATTTT. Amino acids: CASSSGDTQYF.